These T cell receptor beta chains were read from a single sample in a study of post-analysis software for immune sequencing data. Via MiXCR, TCRdb re-called the PCR reads, giving one row per CDR3 protein. The table includes hundreds of thousands of distinct CDR3 sequences, about 60% detected once. Sequenced input: blood. The receptors were gathered from a girl aged 2-15 years with multiple sclerosis. Both conserved end residues are part of each CDR3. Each record gives: J gene, clone size, D gene, V gene, CDR3 protein, CDR3 DNA. A D gene is named only where the DNA matches it firmly. Size is stated for part of the rows, as once, few or many counts, or as a class when the clone is expanded.

>TRBJ2-1|.|TRBD2|TRBV20-1
CSARVAGIYNEQFF
TGCAGTGCTAGAGTAGCGGGAATATACAATGAGCAGTTCTTC
>TRBJ2-7|.|.|TRBV4-2
CASSQARYSYEQYF
TGTGCCAGCAGCCAAGCGCGGTACTCCTACGAGCAGTACTTC
>TRBJ1-1|.|.|TRBV6-6
CVSNIGENTEAFF
TGTGTCAGCAATATCGGGGAGAACACTGAAGCTTTCTTT
>TRBJ2-6|.|TRBD1|TRBV11-2
CASRRPGQGNSGANVLTF
TGTGCCAGCAGGCGACCGGGACAGGGAAACTCTGGGGCCAACGTCCTGACTTTC
>TRBJ2-1|.|TRBD2|TRBV12-3/TRBV12-4
CASVRGGGNREQFF
TGTGCCAGCGTGCGGGGGGGAGGTAATCGTGAGCAGTTTTTC
>TRBJ2-7|.|.|TRBV5-1
CASSLRPLTSSYEQYF
TGCGCCAGCAGCTTGAGACCTCTAACAAGCTCCTACGAGCAGTACTTC
>TRBJ2-1|once|.|TRBV5-1
CASTNREVGNEQFF
TGCGCCAGCACAAACAGGGAGGTGGGCAATGAGCAGTTCTTC
>TRBJ2-1|.|TRBD1|TRBV5-1
CASSPTTGGTDEQFF
TGCGCCAGCAGCCCGACGACAGGGGGTACGGATGAGCAGTTCTTC
>TRBJ1-1|once|.|TRBV20-1
CSASVIGNTEAFF
TGCAGTGCTAGTGTGATTGGGAACACTGAAGCTTTCTTT
>TRBJ2-1|.|TRBD2|TRBV20-1
CSATTSGTFNEQFF
TGCAGTGCTACGACTAGCGGGACATTCAATGAGCAGTTCTTC
>TRBJ2-7|.|.|TRBV7-4
CASSPLPSIIVEQYF
TGTGCCAGCAGCCCCCTCCCCTCCATTATTGTCGAGCAGTACTTC
>TRBJ2-3|.|.|TRBV4-2
CASSYVGGSDTQYF
TGTGCCAGCAGCTACGTTGGGGGTTCAGATACGCAGTATTTT
>TRBJ2-1|.|.|TRBV5-1
CASSSATGSYNEQFF
TGCGCCAGCAGCTCGGCCACGGGGTCCTACAATGAGCAGTTCTTC
>TRBJ1-2|few|.|TRBV10-3
CAISEDYGYTF
TGTGCCATCAGTGAGGACTATGGCTACACCTTC
>TRBJ1-6|few|TRBD1|TRBV6-5
CASSYSSLQGDPSPLHF
TGTGCCAGCAGTTACTCGAGCCTACAGGGGGACCCTTCACCCCTCCACTTT
>TRBJ2-2|.|.|TRBV28
CASRLAETNTGELFF
TGTGCCAGCCGCTTAGCAGAGACGAACACCGGGGAGCTGTTTTTT
>TRBJ2-1|.|TRBD2|TRBV29-1
CSVKGTSGSTYNEQFF
TGCAGCGTTAAGGGGACTAGCGGGTCTACATACAATGAGCAGTTCTTC
>TRBJ2-1|.|TRBD2|TRBV5-5
CASSFPRGYNEQFF
TGTGCCAGCAGCTTCCCGCGGGGGTACAATGAGCAGTTCTTC
>TRBJ2-1|.|.|TRBV29-1
CSVDRHGSANEQFF
TGCAGCGTTGATCGACACGGGAGCGCCAATGAGCAGTTCTTC
>TRBJ1-6|.|TRBD1|TRBV5-6
CASSPDRNSYNSPLHF
TGTGCCAGCAGCCCGGACAGGAACTCCTATAATTCACCCCTCCACTTT
>TRBJ1-4|.|.|TRBV20-1
CSARGEPNEKLFF
TGCAGTGCTAGAGGAGAACCAAATGAAAAACTGTTTTTT
>TRBJ2-5|.|TRBD2|TRBV10-2
CASELAGGETQYF
TGCGCCAGCGAATTAGCGGGGGGAGAGACCCAGTACTTC
>TRBJ2-3|.|TRBD2|TRBV2
CASSVGTTSSTDTQYF
TGTGCCAGCAGTGTCGGGACTACCTCTAGCACAGATACGCAGTATTTT
>TRBJ1-6|.|.|TRBV4-2
CASSQDPAGRDDSPLHF
TGTGCCAGCAGCCAAGATCCCGCGGGACGGGACGATTCACCCCTCCACTTT
>TRBJ2-7|few|.|TRBV5-1
CASSLFQGRDEQYF
TGCGCCAGCAGCTTGTTCCAGGGTCGTGACGAGCAGTACTTC
>TRBJ2-6|.|.|TRBV6-5
CASARVGANVLTF
TGTGCCAGCGCGAGGGTAGGGGCCAACGTCCTGACTTTC
>TRBJ2-7|.|TRBD2|TRBV20-1
CSASSGRPGYEQYF
TGCAGTGCTTCTAGCGGGAGGCCGGGGTACGAGCAGTACTTC
>TRBJ1-5|.|.|TRBV6-5
CASSYSIAERASNQPQHF
TGTGCCAGCAGTTACTCGATTGCCGAGAGAGCTAGCAATCAGCCCCAGCATTTT
>TRBJ2-1|few|TRBD2|TRBV29-1
CSVQLAGNEQFF
TGCAGCGTCCAACTAGCGGGCAATGAGCAGTTCTTC
>TRBJ2-1|.|TRBD2|TRBV3-1
CASSQVQASGEQFF
TGTGCCAGCAGCCAAGTTCAGGCTAGCGGGGAGCAGTTCTTC
>TRBJ1-2|.|.|TRBV13
CASSFSGRSPYGYTF
TGTGCCAGCAGCTTTTCTGGGAGGTCCCCTTACGGCTACACCTTC
>TRBJ2-3|.|TRBD2|TRBV7-2
CASSLIRSAGGRGDTQYF
TGTGCCAGCAGCTTGATCCGTTCGGCGGGGGGGAGGGGAGATACGCAGTATTTT
>TRBJ2-3|once|.|TRBV7-2
CASSLAARTVPTDTQYF
TGTGCCAGCAGCTTAGCGGCTCGGACAGTGCCCACAGATACGCAGTATTTT
>TRBJ2-1|.|TRBD2|TRBV18
CASSIAGEQFF
TGTGCCAGCTCAATAGCGGGGGAGCAGTTCTTC
>TRBJ2-1|.|TRBD2|TRBV6-2/TRBV6-3
CASKAGIAGGRNEQFF
TGTGCCAGCAAGGCCGGGATAGCGGGGGGGCGCAATGAGCAGTTCTTC
>TRBJ2-1|.|.|TRBV15
CATSRDQGGNEQFF
TGTGCCACCAGCAGAGATCAAGGGGGTAATGAGCAGTTCTTC
>TRBJ2-1|.|TRBD2|TRBV4-2
CASSQGLANNEQFF
TGTGCCAGCAGCCAGGGACTAGCGAACAATGAGCAGTTCTTC
>TRBJ2-1|.|.|TRBV10-3
CTISENNEQFF
TGTACCATCAGTGAAAACAATGAGCAGTTCTTC
>TRBJ2-5|few|.|TRBV7-7
CASSLGPERRTQYF
TGTGCTAGCAGCTTAGGACCCGAGAGGCGGACCCAGTACTTC
>TRBJ2-3|.|.|TRBV20-1
CSANGQFTDTQYF
TGCAGTGCGAATGGACAGTTCACAGATACGCAGTATTTT
>TRBJ2-5|.|TRBD2|TRBV20-1
CSAGPLAGGRQKTQYF
TGCAGTGCTGGGCCCCTAGCGGGAGGGAGACAAAAGACCCAGTACTTC
>TRBJ2-1|few|TRBD1|TRBV10-3
CAISESFGQGENEQFF
TGTGCCATCAGTGAGTCGTTCGGACAGGGGGAGAATGAGCAGTTCTTC